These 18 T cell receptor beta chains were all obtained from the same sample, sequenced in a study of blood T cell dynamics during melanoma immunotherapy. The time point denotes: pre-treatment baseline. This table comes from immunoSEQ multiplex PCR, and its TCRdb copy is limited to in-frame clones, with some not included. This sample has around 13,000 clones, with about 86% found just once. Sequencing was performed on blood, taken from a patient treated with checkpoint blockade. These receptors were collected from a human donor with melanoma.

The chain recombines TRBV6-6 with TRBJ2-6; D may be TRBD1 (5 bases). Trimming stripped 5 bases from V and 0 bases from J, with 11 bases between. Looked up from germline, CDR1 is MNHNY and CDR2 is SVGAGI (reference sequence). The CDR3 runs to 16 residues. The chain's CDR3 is CASSRGHSSGANVLTF. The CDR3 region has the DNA TGTGCCAGCAGTCGCGGACACAGCTCTGGGGCCAACGTCCTGACTTTC.

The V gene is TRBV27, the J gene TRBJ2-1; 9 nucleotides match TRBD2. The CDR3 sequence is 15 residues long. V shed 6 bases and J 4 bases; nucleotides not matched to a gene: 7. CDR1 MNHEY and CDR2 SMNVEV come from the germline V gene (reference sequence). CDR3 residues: CASRLAGPGYNEQFF. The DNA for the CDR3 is TGTGCCAGCAGACTAGCGGGTCCCGGGTACAATGAGCAGTTCTTC.

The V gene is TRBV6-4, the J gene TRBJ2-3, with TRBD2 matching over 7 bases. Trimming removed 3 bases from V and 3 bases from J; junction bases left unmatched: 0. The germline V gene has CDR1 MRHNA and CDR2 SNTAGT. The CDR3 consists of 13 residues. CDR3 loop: CASSEAGTDTQYF. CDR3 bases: TGTGCCAGCAGTGAAGCGGGGACAGATACGCAGTATTTT.

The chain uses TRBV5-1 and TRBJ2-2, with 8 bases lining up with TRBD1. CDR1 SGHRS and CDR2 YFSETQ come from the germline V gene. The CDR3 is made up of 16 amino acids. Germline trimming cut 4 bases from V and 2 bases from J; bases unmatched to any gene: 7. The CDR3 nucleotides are TGCGCCAGCAGCCCCCAGGGGGCCGTAAACACCGGGGAGCTGTTTTTT. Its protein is CASSPQGAVNTGELFF.

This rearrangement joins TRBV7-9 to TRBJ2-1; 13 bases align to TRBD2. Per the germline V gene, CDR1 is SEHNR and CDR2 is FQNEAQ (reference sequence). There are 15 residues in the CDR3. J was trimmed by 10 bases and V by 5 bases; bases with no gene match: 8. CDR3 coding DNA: TGTGCCAGCAGCCTAGGACTAGCGGGAGCGGACGAGCAGTTCTTC. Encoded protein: CASSLGLAGADEQFF.

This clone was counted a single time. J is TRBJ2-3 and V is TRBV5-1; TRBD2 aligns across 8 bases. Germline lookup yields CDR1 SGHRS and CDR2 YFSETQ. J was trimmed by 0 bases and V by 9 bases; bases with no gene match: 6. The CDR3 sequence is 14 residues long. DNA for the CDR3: TGCGCCACCAAGCGGGGGTCTAGCACAGATACGCAGTATTTT. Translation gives CATKRGSSTDTQYF.

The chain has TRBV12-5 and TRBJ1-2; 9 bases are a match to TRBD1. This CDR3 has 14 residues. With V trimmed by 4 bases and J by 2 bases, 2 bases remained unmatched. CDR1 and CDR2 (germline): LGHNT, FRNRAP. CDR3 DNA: TGTGCTAGTGGTTACACAGGGGGCAACTATGGCTACACCTTC. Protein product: CASGYTGGNYGYTF.

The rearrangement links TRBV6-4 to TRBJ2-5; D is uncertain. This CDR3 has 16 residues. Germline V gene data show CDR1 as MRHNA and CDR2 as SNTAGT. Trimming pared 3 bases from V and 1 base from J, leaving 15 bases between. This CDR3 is CASSDGRVIIQETQYF. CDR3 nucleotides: TGTGCCAGCAGTGATGGACGGGTGATCATCCAAGAGACCCAGTACTTC.

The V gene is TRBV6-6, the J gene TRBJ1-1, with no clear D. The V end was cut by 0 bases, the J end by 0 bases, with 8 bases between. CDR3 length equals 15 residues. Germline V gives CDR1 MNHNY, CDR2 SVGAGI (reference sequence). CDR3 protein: CASSYSGMMNTEAFF. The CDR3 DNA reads TGTGCCAGCAGTTACTCTGGGATGATGAACACTGAAGCTTTCTTT.

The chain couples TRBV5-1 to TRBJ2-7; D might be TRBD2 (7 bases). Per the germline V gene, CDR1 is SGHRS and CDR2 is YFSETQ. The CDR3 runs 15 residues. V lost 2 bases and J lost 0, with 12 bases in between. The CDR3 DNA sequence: TGCGCCAGCAGCTTTGGCGGGGGCGTCTCCTACGAGCAGTACTTC. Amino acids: CASSFGGGVSYEQYF. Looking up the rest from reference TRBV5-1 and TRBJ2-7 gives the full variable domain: KAGVTQTPRYLIKTRGQQVTLSCSPISGHRSVSWYQQTPGQGLQFLFEYFSETQRNKGNFPGRFSGRQFSNSRSEMNVSTLELGDSALYLCASSFGGGVSYEQYFGPGTRLTVT.

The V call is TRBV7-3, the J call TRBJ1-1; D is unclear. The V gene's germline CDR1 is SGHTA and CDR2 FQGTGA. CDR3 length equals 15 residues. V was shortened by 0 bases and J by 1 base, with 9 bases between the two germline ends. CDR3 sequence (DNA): TGTGCCAGCAGCTTAACGTCGAGCAGGAACACTGAAGCTTTCTTT. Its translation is CASSLTSSRNTEAFF.

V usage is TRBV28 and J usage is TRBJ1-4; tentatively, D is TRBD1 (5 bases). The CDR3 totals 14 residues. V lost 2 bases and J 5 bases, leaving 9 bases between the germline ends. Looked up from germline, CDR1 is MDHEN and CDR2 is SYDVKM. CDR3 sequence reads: CASSLRGLNEKLFF. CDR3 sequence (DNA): TGTGCCAGCAGTTTACGGGGCTTAAATGAAAAACTGTTTTTT.

The CDR3 sequence: CASSFRLNEKLFF. The CDR3 bases are TGTGCCAGCAGTTTTCGACTTAATGAAAAACTGTTTTTT. J is TRBJ1-4 and V is TRBV27; D is ambiguous. Germline-derived CDR1 and CDR2 are MNHEY and SMNVEV (reference sequence). Trimming shortened V by 3 bases and J by 4 bases, and 6 bases separated the two germline ends. This CDR3 region has 13 residues. The full variable domain, completed using reference TRBV27 and TRBJ1-4, is EAQVTQNPRYLITVTGKKLTVTCSQNMNHEYMSWYRQDPGLGLRQIYYSMNVEVTDKGDVPEGYKVSRKEKRNFPLILESPSPNQTSLYFCASSFRLNEKLFFGSGTQLSVL.

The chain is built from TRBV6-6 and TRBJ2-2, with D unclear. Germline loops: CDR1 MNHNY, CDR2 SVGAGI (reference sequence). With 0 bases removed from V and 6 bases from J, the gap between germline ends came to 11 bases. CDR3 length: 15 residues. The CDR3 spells CASSYSMDSAGELFF. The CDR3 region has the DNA TGTGCCAGCAGTTACTCAATGGATTCAGCCGGGGAGCTGTTTTTT.

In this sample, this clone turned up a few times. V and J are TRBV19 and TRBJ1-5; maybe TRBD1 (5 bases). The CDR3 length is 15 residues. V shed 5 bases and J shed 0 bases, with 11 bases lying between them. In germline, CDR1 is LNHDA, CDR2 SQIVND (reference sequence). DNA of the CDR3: TGTGCCAGTAGTGTTTCAGGGTATAGCAATCAGCCCCAGCATTTT. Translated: CASSVSGYSNQPQHF.

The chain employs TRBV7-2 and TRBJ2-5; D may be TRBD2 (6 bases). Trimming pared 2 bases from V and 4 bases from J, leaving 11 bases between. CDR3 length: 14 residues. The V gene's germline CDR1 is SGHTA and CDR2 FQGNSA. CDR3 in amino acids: CASSLPGARETQYF. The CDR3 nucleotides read TGTGCCAGCAGCTTACCGGGAGCGAGAGAGACCCAGTACTTC. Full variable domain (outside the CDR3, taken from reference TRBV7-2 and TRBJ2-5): GAGVSQSPSNKVTEKGKDVELRCDPISGHTALYWYRQSLGQGLEFLIYFQGNSAPDKSGLPSDRFSAERTGGSVSTLTIQRTQQEDSAVYLCASSLPGARETQYFGPGTRLLVL.

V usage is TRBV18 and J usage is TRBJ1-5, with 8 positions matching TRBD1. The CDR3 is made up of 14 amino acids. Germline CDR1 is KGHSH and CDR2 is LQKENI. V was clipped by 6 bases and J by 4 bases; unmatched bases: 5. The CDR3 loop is CASSPGTGNQPQHF. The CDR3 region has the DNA TGTGCCAGCTCGCCCGGGACAGGTAATCAGCCCCAGCATTTT. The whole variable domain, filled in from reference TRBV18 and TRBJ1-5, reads NAGVMQNPRHLVRRRGQEARLRCSPMKGHSHVYWYRQLPEEGLKFMVYLQKENIIDESGMPKERFSAEFPKEGPSILRIQQVVRGDSAAYFCASSPGTGNQPQHFGDGTRLSIL.

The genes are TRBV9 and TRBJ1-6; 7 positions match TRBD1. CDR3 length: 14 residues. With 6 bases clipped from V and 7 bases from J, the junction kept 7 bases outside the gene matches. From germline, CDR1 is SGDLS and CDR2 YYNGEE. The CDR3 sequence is CASTRGGDNSPLHF. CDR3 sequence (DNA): TGTGCCAGCACCAGGGGGGGGGACAATTCACCCCTCCACTTT.